This T cell receptor (beta chain) was documented in a study of T cell responses to AZD1222 COVID-19 vaccine (dated by TCRdb to about 2021). A note on the overall study: A total of about 230 trial participants underwent TCR sequencing, of whom some 210 received two doses of AZD1222 and 26 received two doses of the MenACWY control vaccine. Enrollment into the trials was organized by age into subgroups of 18-55, 56-69 and 70-plus years, and those subgroups contained around 150, 28 and 57 TCR-sequenced participants, respectively. Study-wide conclusions, independent of this receptor: CD4 TCRs associated with the vaccine covered the entire spike protein, and the dominant responses were in regions 160-218 and 743-854. Conclusions about previously exposed vaccinees are limited because only six or seven AZD1222 recipients were SARS-CoV-2 seropositive at baseline. Because no day 14 peak-response samples were available, repertoires were characterized only after the peak T cell response. The 56-69-year group was small, and its depth increase did not reach significance, likely because of low power. Epitopes outside the regions mutated in the B.1.351 and B.1.1.7 variants were reportedly recognized by nearly half of the unique spike-specific TCRs. Spike-specific TCR breadth and depth rose significantly after two AZD1222 doses compared with day 0 and with MenACWY recipients. Participants were mostly white British and included more females than males, and it was suggested by the authors that clonal diversity may have been underestimated.

V and J lose 7 bases and 8 bases, and a span of 14 bases separates them. The CDR3 measures 13 amino acids from cysteine to phenylalanine. The kept DNA is CDR3 alone, 39 bases in frame from the first base. Via the germline V gene, CDR1 is MDHEN and CDR2 SYDVKM. Read against the paper, the sample's time point label means: about 28 days (+/-7) after the second vaccine dose. The treatment or condition label for this specimen denotes: meningococcal conjugate vaccine given as trial control. Vaccinee samples were obtained from the UK trials COV001 and COV002, which included a single-blind randomized controlled phase 2/3 trial of AZD1222 (ChAdOx1 nCoV-19) in healthy adults. Trial participant PBMC samples were collected at day 0 and day 28 after the second dose for TCRbeta chain sequencing. The CDR3 regions of human TCRbeta chains were analyzed by immunosequencing. Under the source paper's analysis protocol: TCRs in the repertoires were compared against a reference library of SARS-CoV-2-specific TCRs that had been generated with the MIRA antigen-specificity platform. Breadth was defined as the fraction of unique TCRs that were SARS-CoV-2-associated, and depth was defined as the fraction of total T cells that were SARS-CoV-2-associated. Using the MIRA data, each spike-specific TCR was mapped to the spike region that the TCR reacts to and placed in a CD4 or CD8 class. Log10-transformed breadth and depth values were compared by one-way ANOVA with Sidak's multiple comparisons tests. TCRdb obtained this table from immuneACCESS and retained in-frame rearrangements with V and J assigned. These tables miss some clones; where compared with another copy, unresolved V genes account for less than half of the shortfall, and the remainder is unexplained. The DNA gave D and trimming, while V, J and clone size come from that table. This sample has about 150,000 clones in its table, and more than 80% of those were observed once. The ten largest clonotypes hold roughly 7.5% of the sample.

As regards this clone: It lacks a known antigen. The record has no base qualities; no much larger clone is one base away.

Here the sequenced sample was peripheral blood, taken 28 days after the second dose of the MenACWY control vaccine. The TCR sequence derives from an adult who received the MenACWY meningococcal vaccine as a control. The rearrangement combines TRBV28 with TRBJ1-4; 5 matching bases give a weak D call of TRBD1. The bases read TGTGCCAGCACCGCCAGGGTGTGGGAAAAACTGTTTTTT. Translated, this gives CASTARVWEKLFF.